These T cell receptor beta chains were read from a single sample in a study of T cells in Graves' hyperthyroidism and ophthalmopathy. One entry per CDR3 protein results from TCRdb running MiXCR on the multiplex PCR reads. The sample contains approximately 510,000 distinct CDR3 sequences, about 20% of which appear only once. Sequences were obtained from blood. Source of these receptors: a man younger than 35 with Graves' hyperthyroidism. Each CDR3 is given with its conserved first and last residue. A D gene is named only where the DNA matches it firmly. Part of the rows lack a size; the others show once, few, many or a class for expanded clones.

>TRBV11-2|TRBJ2-7|.|.
TGTGCCAGCAGCTTAGAAACAGGGTTCCACGAGCAGTACTTC
CASSLETGFHEQYF
>TRBV2|TRBJ1-5|many|TRBD1
TGTGCCAGCAGTGAGCCCCCATCGGACAGGGGGCTTAATCAGCCCCAGCATTTT
CASSEPPSDRGLNQPQHF
>TRBV15|TRBJ2-7|many|.
TGTGCCACCAGCAGAGGACGGGATTCTTACGAGCAGTACTTC
CATSRGRDSYEQYF
>TRBV9|TRBJ2-2|many|TRBD2
TGTGCCAGCAGCGTAGCTCCAGCGGGGGCCTTTAGGGCCGGGGAGCTGTTTTTT
CASSVAPAGAFRAGELFF
>TRBV6-1|TRBJ2-7|many|.
TGTGCCAGCAGTGTGAGAAAGGGCGCCTACGAGCAGTACTTC
CASSVRKGAYEQYF
>TRBV15|TRBJ1-2|.|.
TGTGCCACCAGCAGAGGCCAAGGTGCATCCTATGGCTACACCTTC
CATSRGQGASYGYTF
>TRBV11-1|TRBJ2-5|.|TRBD1
TGTGCCAGCAGCAAGGACAGGGGGCACCAGACCCAGTACTTC
CASSKDRGHQTQYF
>TRBV20-1|TRBJ2-7|many|.
TGCAGTGCACGAAGATATGGGGATTACGAGCAGTACTTC
CSARRYGDYEQYF
>TRBV27|TRBJ2-7|many|TRBD1
TGTGCCAGCAGTCAGCGACAGGGATCCTACGAGCAGTACTTC
CASSQRQGSYEQYF
>TRBV3-1|TRBJ2-7|.|.
TGTGCCAGCAGCCAAGGACACTACGAGCAGTACTTC
CASSQGHYEQYF
>TRBV28|TRBJ1-2|many|.
TGTGCCACCCTGGCGGGTGGCTACACCTTC
CATLAGGYTF
>TRBV6-1|TRBJ2-6|.|.
TGTGCCAGCAGTGAACAGGGGACTGGGGCCAACGTCCTGACTTTC
CASSEQGTGANVLTF
>TRBV20-1|TRBJ2-5|.|TRBD1
TGCAGTGCCCCGAAGGACAGGGGCTCCTACCAAGAGACCCAGTACTTC
CSAPKDRGSYQETQYF
>TRBV24-1|TRBJ1-2|many|.
TGTGCCACCAGTGGGGCAGGGCAGGGCTACACCTTC
CATSGAGQGYTF
>TRBV20-1|TRBJ1-2|.|TRBD1
TGCAGTGCTCGCGACGGACAGGGGAACTATGGCTACACCTTC
CSARDGQGNYGYTF
>TRBV30|TRBJ1-1|many|.
TGTGCCTGGAGGCGGAGGAACACTGAAGCTTTCTTT
CAWRRRNTEAFF
>TRBV6-5|TRBJ2-7|many|.
TGTGCCAGCAGTTACGCTATGATGGGCTACGAGCAGTACTTC
CASSYAMMGYEQYF
>TRBV27|TRBJ1-1|many|TRBD1
TGTGCCAGCAGTCCCAACAGGGGGAACACTGAAGCTTTCTTT
CASSPNRGNTEAFF
>TRBV29-1|TRBJ1-1|many|.
TGCAGCGTTGAAGGTCGAGTGAGTAGGACTGAAGCTTTCTTT
CSVEGRVSRTEAFF
>TRBV5-1|TRBJ1-5|many|.
TGCGCCAGCAGACCCGACGCAGGCGGCAATCAGCCCCAGCATTTT
CASRPDAGGNQPQHF
>TRBV6-1|TRBJ1-3|many|.
TGTGCCAGCAGCGCAGGCACCGGAAACACCATATATTTT
CASSAGTGNTIYF
>TRBV24-1|TRBJ1-1|.|TRBD1
TGTGCCACCAGTCGACAGGGATACACTGAAGCTTTCTTT
CATSRQGYTEAFF
>TRBV28|TRBJ2-5|many|.
TGTGCCAGCAGCTCGGGAGGGGGCGGGGGAGAGACCCAGTACTTC
CASSSGGGGGETQYF
>TRBV7-8|TRBJ1-1|many|TRBD1
TGTGCCAGCAGCCTACAGGGGGAGGACACTGAAGCTTTCTTT
CASSLQGEDTEAFF
>TRBV5-1|TRBJ2-5|.|TRBD2
TGCGCCAGCAGCTTAGCGGGACTAGCGGGGGACGAGACCCAGTACTTC
CASSLAGLAGDETQYF
>TRBV6-1|TRBJ1-1|.|.
TGTGCCAGCAGTGAAGCGACGAAGCTGACTGAAGCTTTCTTT
CASSEATKLTEAFF
>TRBV12-3/TRBV12-4|TRBJ2-5|many|.
TGTGCCAGCTGGGGGGTGGGAAAGGAGACCCAGTACTTC
CASWGVGKETQYF
>TRBV28|TRBJ1-1|many|TRBD1
TGTGCCAGCAGTACAGGGGGGCCTATGAACACTGAAGCTTTCTTT
CASSTGGPMNTEAFF
>TRBV12-3/TRBV12-4|TRBJ1-1|many|.
TGTGCCAGCAGTTTAGGGGTAGGGAGCACTGAAGCTTTCTTT
CASSLGVGSTEAFF